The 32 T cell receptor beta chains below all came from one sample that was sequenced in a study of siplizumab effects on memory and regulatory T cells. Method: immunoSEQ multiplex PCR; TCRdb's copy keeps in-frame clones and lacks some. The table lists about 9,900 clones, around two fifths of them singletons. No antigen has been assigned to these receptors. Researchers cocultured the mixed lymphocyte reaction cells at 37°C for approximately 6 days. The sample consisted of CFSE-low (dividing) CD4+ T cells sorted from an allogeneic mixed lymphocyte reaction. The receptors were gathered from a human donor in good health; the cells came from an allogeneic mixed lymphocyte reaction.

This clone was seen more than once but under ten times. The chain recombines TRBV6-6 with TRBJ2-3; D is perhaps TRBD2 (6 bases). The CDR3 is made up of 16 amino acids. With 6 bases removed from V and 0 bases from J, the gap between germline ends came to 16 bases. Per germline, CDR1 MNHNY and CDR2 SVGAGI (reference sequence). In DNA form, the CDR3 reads TGTGCCAGCAGCCCAATACTCCGGGGGAGCACAGATACGCAGTATTTT. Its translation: CASSPILRGSTDTQYF.

CDR3 bases: TGTGCCAGCAGCCCCCGGCCCGGCTACGAGCAGTACTTC. It encodes CASSPRPGYEQYF. The V and J genes are TRBV9 and TRBJ2-7, with no clear D. V lost 4 bases and J 3 bases, leaving 11 bases between the germline ends. This CDR3 has 13 amino acids. CDR1 is SGDLS and CDR2 is YYNGEE in the germline V gene.

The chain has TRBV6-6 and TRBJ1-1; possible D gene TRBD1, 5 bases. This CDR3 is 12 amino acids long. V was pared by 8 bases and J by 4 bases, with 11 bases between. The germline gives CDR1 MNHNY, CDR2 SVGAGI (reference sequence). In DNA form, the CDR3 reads TGTGCCAGCGGAGGACACGGCACTGAAGCTTTCTTT. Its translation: CASGGHGTEAFF.

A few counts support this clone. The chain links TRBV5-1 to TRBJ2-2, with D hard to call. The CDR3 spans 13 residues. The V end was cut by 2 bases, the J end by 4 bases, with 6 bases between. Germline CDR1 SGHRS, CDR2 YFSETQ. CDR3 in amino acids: CASSFKGTGELFF. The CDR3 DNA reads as TGCGCCAGCAGCTTCAAGGGCACCGGGGAGCTGTTTTTT.

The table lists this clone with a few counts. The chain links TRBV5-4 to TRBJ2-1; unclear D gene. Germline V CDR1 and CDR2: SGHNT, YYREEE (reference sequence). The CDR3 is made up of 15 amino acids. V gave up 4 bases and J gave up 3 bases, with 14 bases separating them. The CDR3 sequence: CASSLSPADYNEQFF. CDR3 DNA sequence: TGTGCCAGCAGCCTTTCCCCGGCGGACTACAATGAGCAGTTCTTC. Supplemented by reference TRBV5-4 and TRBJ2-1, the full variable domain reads ETGVTQSPTHLIKTRGQQVTLRCSSQSGHNTVSWYQQALGQGPQFIFQYYREEENGRGNFPPRFSGLQFPNYSSELNVNALELDDSALYLCASSLSPADYNEQFFGPGTRLTVL.

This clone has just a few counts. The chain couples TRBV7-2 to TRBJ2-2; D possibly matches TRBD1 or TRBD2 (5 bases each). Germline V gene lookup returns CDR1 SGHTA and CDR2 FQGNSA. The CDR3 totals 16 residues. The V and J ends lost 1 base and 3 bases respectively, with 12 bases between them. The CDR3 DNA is TGTGCCAGCAGCTTAGTAGGGGACCCATACACCGGGGAGCTGTTTTTT. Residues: CASSLVGDPYTGELFF.

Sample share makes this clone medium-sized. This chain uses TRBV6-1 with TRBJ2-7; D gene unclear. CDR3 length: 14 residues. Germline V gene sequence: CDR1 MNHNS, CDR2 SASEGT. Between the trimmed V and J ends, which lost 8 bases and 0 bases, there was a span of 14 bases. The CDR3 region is CASLPRRNSYEQYF. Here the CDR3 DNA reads TGTGCCAGCCTCCCACGGCGTAACTCCTACGAGCAGTACTTC.

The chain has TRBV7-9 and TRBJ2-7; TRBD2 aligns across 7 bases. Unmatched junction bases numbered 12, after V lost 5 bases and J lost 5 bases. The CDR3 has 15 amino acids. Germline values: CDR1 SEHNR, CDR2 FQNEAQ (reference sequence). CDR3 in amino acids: CASSLGGAGANEQYF. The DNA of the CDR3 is TGTGCCAGCAGCCTCGGAGGTGCGGGAGCAAACGAGCAGTACTTC.

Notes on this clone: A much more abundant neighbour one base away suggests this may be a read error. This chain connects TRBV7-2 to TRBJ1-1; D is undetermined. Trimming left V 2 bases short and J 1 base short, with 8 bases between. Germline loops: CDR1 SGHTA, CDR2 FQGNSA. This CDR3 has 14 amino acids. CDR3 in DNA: TGTGCCAGCAGCTTATTTGCCCCGAACACTGAAGCTTTCTTT. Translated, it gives CASSLFAPNTEAFF.

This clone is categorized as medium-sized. The CDR3 DNA is TGCGCCAGCAGCTTGTCAGGGGGTAATCAGCCCCAGCATTTT. This encodes CASSLSGGNQPQHF. The chain couples TRBV5-1 to TRBJ1-5; 7 bases fit TRBD1. This CDR3 spans 14 amino acids. Trimming at V came to 1 base and at J to 4 bases, leaving 2 bases not matched to a gene. From germline, CDR1 is SGHRS and CDR2 YFSETQ.

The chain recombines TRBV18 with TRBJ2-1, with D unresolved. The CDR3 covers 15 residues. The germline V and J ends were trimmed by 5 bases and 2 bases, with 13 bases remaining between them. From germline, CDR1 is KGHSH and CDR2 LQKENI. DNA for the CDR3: TGTGCCAGCTCAACAGCTCGCGGCACCTACAATGAGCAGTTCTTC. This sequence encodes CASSTARGTYNEQFF.

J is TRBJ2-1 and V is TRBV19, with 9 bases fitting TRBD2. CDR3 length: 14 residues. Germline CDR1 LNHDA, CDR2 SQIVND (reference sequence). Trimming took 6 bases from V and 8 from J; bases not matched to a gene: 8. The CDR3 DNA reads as TGTGCCAGTAGAGCAAGGCGGGAGGGCGATGAGCAGTTCTTC. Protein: CASRARREGDEQFF.

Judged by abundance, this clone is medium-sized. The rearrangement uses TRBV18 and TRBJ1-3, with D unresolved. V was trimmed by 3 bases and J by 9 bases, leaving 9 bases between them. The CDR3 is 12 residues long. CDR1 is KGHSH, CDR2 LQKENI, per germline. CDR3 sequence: CASSPQRSTIYF. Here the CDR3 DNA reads TGTGCCAGCTCACCCCAAAGGAGCACCATATATTTT.

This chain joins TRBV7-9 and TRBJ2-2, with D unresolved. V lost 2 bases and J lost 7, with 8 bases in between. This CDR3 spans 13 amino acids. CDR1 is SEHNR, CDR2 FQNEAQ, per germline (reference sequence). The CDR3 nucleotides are TGTGCCAGCAGCTTAACCCCTTTCGGGGAGCTGTTTTTT. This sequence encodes CASSLTPFGELFF.

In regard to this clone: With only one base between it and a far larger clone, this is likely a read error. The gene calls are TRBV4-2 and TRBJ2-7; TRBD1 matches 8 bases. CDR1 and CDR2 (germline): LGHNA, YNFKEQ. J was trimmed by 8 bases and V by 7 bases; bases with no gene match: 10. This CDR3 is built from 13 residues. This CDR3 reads CASNSRGLEKQYF. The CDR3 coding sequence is TGTGCCAGCAACTCCAGGGGGCTTGAGAAGCAGTACTTC.

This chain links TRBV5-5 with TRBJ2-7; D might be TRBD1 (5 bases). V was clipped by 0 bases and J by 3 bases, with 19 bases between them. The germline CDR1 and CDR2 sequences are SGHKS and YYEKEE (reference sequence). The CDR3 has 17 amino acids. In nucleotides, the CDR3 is TGTGCCAGCAGCTTGGGGGGATCGACAGCGTCAAACTACGAGCAGTACTTC. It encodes CASSLGGSTASNYEQYF.

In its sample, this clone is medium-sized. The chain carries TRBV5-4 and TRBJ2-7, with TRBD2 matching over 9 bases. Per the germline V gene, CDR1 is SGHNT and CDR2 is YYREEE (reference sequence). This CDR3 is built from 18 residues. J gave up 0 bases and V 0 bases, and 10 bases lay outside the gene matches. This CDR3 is CASSLGPGTSKLSYEQYF. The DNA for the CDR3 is TGTGCCAGCAGCTTGGGTCCCGGGACTAGCAAACTCTCCTACGAGCAGTACTTC. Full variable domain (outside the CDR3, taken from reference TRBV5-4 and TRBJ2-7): ETGVTQSPTHLIKTRGQQVTLRCSSQSGHNTVSWYQQALGQGPQFIFQYYREEENGRGNFPPRFSGLQFPNYSSELNVNALELDDSALYLCASSLGPGTSKLSYEQYFGPGTRLTVT.

The CDR3, as DNA: TGTGCCAGCAGCCCTGGGAGCGTAAGGACCTACGAGCAGTACTTC. Its translation is CASSPGSVRTYEQYF. The chain couples TRBV7-2 to TRBJ2-7; a weak D match, TRBD2 (5 bases). V was trimmed by 5 bases and J by 2 bases, leaving 16 bases between them. The CDR3 loop spans 15 amino acids. The V gene's germline CDR1 is SGHTA and CDR2 FQGNSA.

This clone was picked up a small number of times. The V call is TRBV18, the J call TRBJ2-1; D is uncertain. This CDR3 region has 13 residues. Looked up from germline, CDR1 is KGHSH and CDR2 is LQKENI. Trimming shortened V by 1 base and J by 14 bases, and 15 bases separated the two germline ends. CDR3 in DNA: TGTGCCAGCTCACCACGCCTATCGCAGGCTGAGTTCTTC. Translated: CASSPRLSQAEFF.

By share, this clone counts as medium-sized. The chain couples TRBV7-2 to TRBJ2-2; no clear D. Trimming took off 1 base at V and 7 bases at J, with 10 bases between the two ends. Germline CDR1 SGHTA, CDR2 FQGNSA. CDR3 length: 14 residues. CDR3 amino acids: CASSLGSLSGELFF. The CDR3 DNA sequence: TGTGCCAGCAGCTTAGGCAGCCTGAGCGGGGAGCTGTTTTTT.

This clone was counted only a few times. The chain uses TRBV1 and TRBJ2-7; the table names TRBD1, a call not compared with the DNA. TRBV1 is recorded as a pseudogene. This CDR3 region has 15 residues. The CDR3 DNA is TGCACCAGCAGCCAAGAGCAGGGGAGAACCTACGAGCAGTACTTC. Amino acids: CTSSQEQGRTYEQYF.

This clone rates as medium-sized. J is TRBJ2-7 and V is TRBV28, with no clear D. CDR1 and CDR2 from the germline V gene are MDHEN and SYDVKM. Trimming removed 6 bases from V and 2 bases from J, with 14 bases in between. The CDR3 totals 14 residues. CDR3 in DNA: TGTGCCAGCAGGGATACGGCGCCGCCCTACGAGCAGTACTTC. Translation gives CASRDTAPPYEQYF.

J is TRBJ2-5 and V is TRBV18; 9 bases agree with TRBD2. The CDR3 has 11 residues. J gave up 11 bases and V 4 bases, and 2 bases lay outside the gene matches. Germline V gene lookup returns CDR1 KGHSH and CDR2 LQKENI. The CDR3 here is CASSLAGEQYF. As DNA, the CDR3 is TGTGCCAGCTCACTAGCGGGGGAGCAGTACTTC.

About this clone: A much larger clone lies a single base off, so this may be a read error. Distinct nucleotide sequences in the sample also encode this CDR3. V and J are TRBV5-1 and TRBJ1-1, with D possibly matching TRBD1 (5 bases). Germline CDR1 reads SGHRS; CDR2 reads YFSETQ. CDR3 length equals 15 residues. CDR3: CASSGAQGRGTEAFF. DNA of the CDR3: TGTGCCAGCAGCGGGGCCCAGGGCAGAGGCACTGAAGCTTTCTTT.

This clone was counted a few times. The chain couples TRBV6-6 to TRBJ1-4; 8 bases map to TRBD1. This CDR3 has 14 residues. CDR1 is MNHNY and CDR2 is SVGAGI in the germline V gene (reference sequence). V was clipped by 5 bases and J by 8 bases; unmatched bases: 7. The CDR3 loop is CASSDQGAGEKLFF. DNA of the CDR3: TGTGCCAGCAGTGATCAGGGGGCGGGCGAAAAACTGTTTTTT.

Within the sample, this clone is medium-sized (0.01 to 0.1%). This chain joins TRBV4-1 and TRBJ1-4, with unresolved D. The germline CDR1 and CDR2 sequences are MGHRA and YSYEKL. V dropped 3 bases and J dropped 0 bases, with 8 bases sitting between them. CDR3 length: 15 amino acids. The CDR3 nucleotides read TGCGCCAGCAGCCACTACGGTGCAACTAATGAAAAACTGTTTTTT. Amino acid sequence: CASSHYGATNEKLFF.

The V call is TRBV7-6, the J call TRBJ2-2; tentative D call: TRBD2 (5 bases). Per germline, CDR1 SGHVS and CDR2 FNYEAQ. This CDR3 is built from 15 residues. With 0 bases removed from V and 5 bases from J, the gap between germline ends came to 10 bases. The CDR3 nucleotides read TGTGCCAGCAGCTTAGCGCAACGGGGAACCGGGGAGCTGTTTTTT. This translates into CASSLAQRGTGELFF.

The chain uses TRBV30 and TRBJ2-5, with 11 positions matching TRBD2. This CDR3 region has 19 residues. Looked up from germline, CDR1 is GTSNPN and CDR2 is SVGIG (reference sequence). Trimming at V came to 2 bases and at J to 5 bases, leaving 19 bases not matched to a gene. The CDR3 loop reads CAWSRVLTSGRIRSETQYF. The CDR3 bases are TGTGCCTGGAGTCGGGTTCTTACTAGCGGGAGAATTAGGTCGGAGACCCAGTACTTC. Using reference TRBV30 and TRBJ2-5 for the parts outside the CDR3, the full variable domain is SQTIHQWPATLVQPVGSPLSLECTVEGTSNPNLYWYRQAAGRGLQLLFYSVGIGQISSEVPQNLSASRPQDRQFILSSKKLLLSDSGFYLCAWSRVLTSGRIRSETQYFGPGTRLLVL.

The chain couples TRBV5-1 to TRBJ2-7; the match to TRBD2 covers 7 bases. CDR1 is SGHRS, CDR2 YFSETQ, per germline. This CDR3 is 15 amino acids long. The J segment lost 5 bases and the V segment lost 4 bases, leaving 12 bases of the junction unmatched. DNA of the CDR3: TGCGCCAGCAGCCCGGAGGGACTACCCTACCACGAGCAGTACTTC. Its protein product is CASSPEGLPYHEQYF.

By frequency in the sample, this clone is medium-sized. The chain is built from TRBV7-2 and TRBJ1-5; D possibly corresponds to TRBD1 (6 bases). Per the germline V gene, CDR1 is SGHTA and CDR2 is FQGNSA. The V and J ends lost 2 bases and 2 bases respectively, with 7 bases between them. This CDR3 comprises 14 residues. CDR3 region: CASSLKGGNQPQHF. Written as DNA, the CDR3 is TGTGCCAGCAGCTTAAAGGGGGGCAATCAGCCCCAGCATTTT.

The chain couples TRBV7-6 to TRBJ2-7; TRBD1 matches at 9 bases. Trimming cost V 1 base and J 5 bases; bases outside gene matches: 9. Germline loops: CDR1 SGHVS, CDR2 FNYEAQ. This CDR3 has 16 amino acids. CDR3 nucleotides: TGTGCCAGCAGCTTAGGGCCCGGGACAGGGCGCGACGAGCAGTACTTC. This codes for CASSLGPGTGRDEQYF.

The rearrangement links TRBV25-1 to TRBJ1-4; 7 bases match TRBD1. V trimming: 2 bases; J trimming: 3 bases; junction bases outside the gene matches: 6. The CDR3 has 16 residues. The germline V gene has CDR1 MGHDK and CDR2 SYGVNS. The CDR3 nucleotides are TGTGCCAGCAGTGAAACCGCCGGGACAGCTAATGAAAAACTGTTTTTT. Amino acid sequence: CASSETAGTANEKLFF.